These 3 T cell receptor beta chains share one sample of origin, sequenced in a study of early T cells in non-severe SARS-CoV-2 infection. TCRdb re-analysed the 5' RACE reads in MiXCR, keeping a single row per CDR3 protein. The profile shows more than 25,000 distinct CDR3 sequences, around 4.5% of them singletons. Sequencing used whole blood, obtained at baseline. Receptors were obtained from an adult who was a healthcare worker with PCR-confirmed SARS-CoV-2 infection or an uninfected control (not recorded which).

This clonotype was found many times. The rearrangement joins TRBV10-3 to TRBJ2-3; 8 bases line up with TRBD2. The V and J ends lost 3 bases and 4 bases, in that order; junction bases with no gene match: 15. From germline, CDR1 is ENHRY and CDR2 SYGVKD. This CDR3 region has 18 residues. This CDR3 is CAISDRLANTTPADTQYF. The CDR3 DNA reads TGTGCCATCAGTGACCGACTAGCGAATACCACTCCCGCAGATACGCAGTATTTT.

This clonotype was counted between two and nine times. The V and J genes are TRBV11-2 and TRBJ2-3; D not resolved. This CDR3 has 16 residues. Looked up from germline, CDR1 is SGHAT and CDR2 is FQNNGV. The V end lost 5 bases, the J end lost 2 bases, and 17 bases lay between the germline ends. CDR3 DNA sequence: TGTGCCAGCAGCCCCAGGACGGGCCCCCACACAGATACGCAGTATTTT. Protein sequence: CASSPRTGPHTDTQYF.

Ten or more counts support this clonotype. V gene TRBV29-1 combines with J gene TRBJ1-1; D not certain. With 3 bases removed from V and 0 bases from J, the gap between germline ends came to 17 bases. The length of the CDR3 is 16 residues. Germline V gene sequence: CDR1 SQVTM, CDR2 ANQGSEA. DNA for the CDR3: TGCAGCGTTGAGTCGGGGAATTTGCTTCTGAACACTGAAGCTTTCTTT. It yields the protein CSVESGNLLLNTEAFF.